These T cell receptor beta chains were read from a single sample in a study of T cell clonotyping in hematopoietic cell transplantation. Clones were read by immunoSEQ multiplex PCR, and TCRdb kept only the in-frame ones, dropping some. The sample shows tens of thousands of clones, 90% to 96% of them seen only once. Specimen: peripheral blood mononuclear cells, collected before stem cell transplant. These receptors came from a woman aged 45-65 years with acute myeloid leukemia. Some clones in this sample may be carry-over from other donors' samples. Both conserved end residues are part of each CDR3. Fields, in order: V gene, J gene, D gene, clone size, CDR3 DNA, CDR3 protein. The D gene is left open where the match is weak. Clone size is not always given. Where it is, it says once, few, many or a class for expanded clones.

V: TRBV7-8
J: TRBJ1-5
D: .
size: .
DNA: TGTGCCAGCAGCTTAGGTCTCTTAAATAGCAATCAGCCCCAGCATTTT
CDR3: CASSLGLLNSNQPQHF

V: TRBV2
J: TRBJ2-7
D: TRBD2
size: .
DNA: TGTGCCAGCAGGGGGCGCTGGCTAGCGGCTTACGAGCAGTACTTC
CDR3: CASRGRWLAAYEQYF

V: TRBV7-3
J: TRBJ1-1
D: .
size: .
DNA: TGTGCCAGCAGCTTCAACCGGGACACAGGAAGGGCTTTCTTT
CDR3: CASSFNRDTGRAFF

V: TRBV7-9
J: TRBJ2-7
D: TRBD1
size: .
DNA: TGTGCCAGCAGCATACAGGGGCCTCTGACCGAGCAGTACTTC
CDR3: CASSIQGPLTEQYF

V: TRBV2
J: TRBJ1-5
D: .
size: once
DNA: TGTGCCAGCAGTGAACAGGGACCGAGCAATCAGCCCCAGCATTTT
CDR3: CASSEQGPSNQPQHF

V: TRBV4-1
J: TRBJ1-1
D: .
size: .
DNA: TGCGCCAGCAGCAGGGGAGGGAACACTGAAGCTTTCTTT
CDR3: CASSRGGNTEAFF

V: TRBV11-2
J: TRBJ2-3
D: .
size: .
DNA: TGTGCCAGCAGCTTAGGCACTAGTCGGGCCACAGATACGCAGTATTTT
CDR3: CASSLGTSRATDTQYF

V: TRBV19
J: TRBJ1-4
D: .
size: .
DNA: TGTGCCAGTAGTCGGCTGGGGGTTGCAACTAATGAAAAACTGTTTTTT
CDR3: CASSRLGVATNEKLFF

V: TRBV2
J: TRBJ1-2
D: .
size: .
DNA: TGTGCCAGCAGTGGTCAGGGGACCATCGGAGCCTATGGCTACACCTTC
CDR3: CASSGQGTIGAYGYTF

V: TRBV6-1
J: TRBJ2-3
D: .
size: .
DNA: TGTGCCAGCACCGCAGTCCCGGGACGGATAGATACGCAGTATTTT
CDR3: CASTAVPGRIDTQYF

V: TRBV10-3
J: TRBJ1-3
D: .
size: .
DNA: TGTGCCATCAGCGGGCTCTCTGGAAACACCATATATTTT
CDR3: CAISGLSGNTIYF

V: TRBV25-1
J: TRBJ2-1
D: .
size: .
DNA: TGTGCCAGCAGCCGGGGGAGCAATGAGCAGTTCTTC
CDR3: CASSRGSNEQFF

V: TRBV7-2
J: TRBJ2-3
D: TRBD2
size: .
DNA: TGTGCCAGCAGCCCCAGCCTCCGGGGGGGCGGTACAGATACGCAGTATTTT
CDR3: CASSPSLRGGGTDTQYF

V: TRBV7-2
J: TRBJ2-5
D: TRBD2
size: .
DNA: TGTGCCAGCAGGGGAGGGGCGCGGGAGACCCAGTACTTC
CDR3: CASRGGARETQYF

V: TRBV19
J: TRBJ2-1
D: .
size: .
DNA: TGTGCCAGCAGTCAGGGGCAATCCTACAATGAGCAGTTCTTC
CDR3: CASSQGQSYNEQFF

V: TRBV30
J: TRBJ2-4
D: .
size: .
DNA: TGTGCCTGGAGTTCGGGGAGGCAGGGAGGAAACATTCAGTACTTC
CDR3: CAWSSGRQGGNIQYF

V: TRBV4-1
J: TRBJ2-2
D: .
size: once
DNA: TGCGCCAGCAGCCCGGACAGTCCCACCGGGGAGCTGTTTTTT
CDR3: CASSPDSPTGELFF

V: TRBV30
J: TRBJ2-2
D: TRBD2
size: .
DNA: TGTGCCTGGAGTGTCGGGGGGGACACCGGGGAGCTGTTTTTT
CDR3: CAWSVGGDTGELFF

V: TRBV29-1
J: TRBJ2-7
D: .
size: once
DNA: TGCAGCGTTGTATCTATTGACGAGCAGTACTTC
CDR3: CSVVSIDEQYF

V: TRBV11-2
J: TRBJ1-2
D: .
size: .
DNA: TGTGCCAGCAGCTCGTCCTGGGACCCTTTTCGATACACCTTC
CDR3: CASSSSWDPFRYTF

V: TRBV7-2
J: TRBJ2-5
D: .
size: .
DNA: TGTGCCAGCAGGGGGGTCGGGGGACGCCAAGAGACCCAGTACTTC
CDR3: CASRGVGGRQETQYF

V: TRBV4-1
J: TRBJ1-5
D: .
size: .
DNA: TGCGCCAGCAGCCAAGTGGTAGGGGTAGGGAGCAATCAGCCCCAGCATTTT
CDR3: CASSQVVGVGSNQPQHF

V: TRBV14
J: TRBJ2-1
D: TRBD2
size: .
DNA: TGTGCCAGCAGCCCGGGGAGGGGCAACACGAATGAGCAGTTCTTC
CDR3: CASSPGRGNTNEQFF

V: TRBV30
J: TRBJ2-7
D: TRBD1
size: .
DNA: TGTGCCTGGAGGTCCCGACAGGGGGTTTCATACGAGCAGTACTTC
CDR3: CAWRSRQGVSYEQYF

V: TRBV27
J: TRBJ1-1
D: TRBD1
size: .
DNA: TGTGCCAGCAGTCCACGACAGGGGGCATTCACTGAAGCTTTCTTT
CDR3: CASSPRQGAFTEAFF

V: TRBV6-5
J: TRBJ2-7
D: TRBD2
size: .
DNA: TGTGCCAGCAGGGAGCGGGAGGGCCGGTACGAGCAGTACTTC
CDR3: CASREREGRYEQYF

V: TRBV5-1
J: TRBJ2-2
D: TRBD1
size: .
DNA: TGCGCCAGCAGCATGGACAGGTACACCGGGGAGCTGTTTTTT
CDR3: CASSMDRYTGELFF

V: TRBV6-5
J: TRBJ2-7
D: TRBD2
size: .
DNA: TGTGCCAGCAGTCTGCTAGCGGGAGGGACCTACGAGCAGTACTTC
CDR3: CASSLLAGGTYEQYF

V: TRBV27
J: TRBJ1-2
D: TRBD1
size: .
DNA: TGTGCCAGCAGTTTACGACAGGGATACTATGGCTACACCTTC
CDR3: CASSLRQGYYGYTF

V: TRBV7-3
J: TRBJ1-5
D: .
size: .
DNA: TGTGCCAGCAGCCCCTGGCGGGACGGGCAGCCCCAGCATTTT
CDR3: CASSPWRDGQPQHF

V: TRBV5-6
J: TRBJ1-5
D: TRBD1
size: .
DNA: TGTGCCAGCAGCGCATACACAGGGGGCGGGGGTCAGCCCCAGCATTTT
CDR3: CASSAYTGGGGQPQHF

V: TRBV28
J: TRBJ1-5
D: .
size: .
DNA: TGTGCCAGCAGTTTACGAGGGGCAGGAGCGAATCAGCCCCAGCATTTT
CDR3: CASSLRGAGANQPQHF

V: TRBV7-2
J: TRBJ1-2
D: .
size: .
DNA: TGTGCCAGCAGCTTACGTACAGCAACCTATGGCTACACCTTC
CDR3: CASSLRTATYGYTF

V: TRBV2
J: TRBJ2-7
D: .
size: .
DNA: TGTGCCAGCAGTGAATTGAGCGAGCAGTACTTC
CDR3: CASSELSEQYF

V: TRBV6-5
J: TRBJ1-2
D: .
size: .
DNA: TGTGCCAGCAGTTACGAGGCAGGGGACTATGGCTACACCTTC
CDR3: CASSYEAGDYGYTF

V: TRBV5-6
J: TRBJ2-7
D: .
size: .
DNA: TGTGCCAGCACCTCAAGGGGGGTTTCCTACGAGCAGTACTTC
CDR3: CASTSRGVSYEQYF

V: TRBV29-1
J: TRBJ2-2
D: .
size: .
DNA: TGCAGCGGCGACCCTACGGGCACCGGGGAGCTGTTTTTT
CDR3: CSGDPTGTGELFF

V: TRBV25-1
J: TRBJ2-1
D: .
size: once
DNA: TGTGCCAGCAGTGAATATGGGGGTTGGGGGGAGCAGTTCTTC
CDR3: CASSEYGGWGEQFF

V: TRBV29-1
J: TRBJ1-1
D: .
size: .
DNA: TGCAGCGTTGAAGGCCCAATGAACACTGAAGCTTTCTTT
CDR3: CSVEGPMNTEAFF

V: TRBV14
J: TRBJ2-5
D: TRBD2
size: .
DNA: TGTGCCAGCAGCCGCGGACTAGCAGAGACCCAGTACTTC
CDR3: CASSRGLAETQYF

V: TRBV7-2
J: TRBJ1-5
D: TRBD1
size: .
DNA: TGTGCCAGCAGCTTAGCGCCAGGGGGTAATTATCAGCCCCAGCATTTT
CDR3: CASSLAPGGNYQPQHF

V: TRBV19
J: TRBJ1-3
D: TRBD1
size: .
DNA: TGTGCCAGTAGTGCCCGGACAGGGGATGGAAACACCATATATTTT
CDR3: CASSARTGDGNTIYF

V: TRBV28
J: TRBJ2-1
D: .
size: .
DNA: TGTGCCAGCAGAACGAGCGGTGGAGATGAGCAGTTCTTC
CDR3: CASRTSGGDEQFF

V: TRBV30
J: TRBJ2-2
D: .
size: .
DNA: TGTGCCTGGGGAAATAGTGTGAACACCGGGGAGCTGTTTTTT
CDR3: CAWGNSVNTGELFF

V: TRBV5-1
J: TRBJ1-2
D: .
size: once
DNA: TGCGCCAGCAGCTTAACCGACGTAATGGGCTATGGCTACACCTTC
CDR3: CASSLTDVMGYGYTF

V: TRBV27
J: TRBJ2-6
D: .
size: once
DNA: TGTGCCAGCAGTTTAAAGGCGGGGGCCAACGTCCTGACTTTC
CDR3: CASSLKAGANVLTF